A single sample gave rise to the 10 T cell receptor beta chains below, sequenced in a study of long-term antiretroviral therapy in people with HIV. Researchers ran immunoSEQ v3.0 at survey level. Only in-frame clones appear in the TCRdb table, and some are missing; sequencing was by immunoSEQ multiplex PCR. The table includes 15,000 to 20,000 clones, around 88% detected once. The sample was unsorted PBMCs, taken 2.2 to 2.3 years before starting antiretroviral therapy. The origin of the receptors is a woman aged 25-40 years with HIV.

This CDR3 is CASSSYPSQPQHF. CDR3 nucleotides: TGTGCCAGCAGTAGTTACCCTAGTCAGCCCCAGCATTTT. The chain is built from TRBV27 and TRBJ1-5; D remains unclear. Between the trimmed V and J ends, which lost 5 bases and 6 bases, there was a span of 11 bases. This CDR3 is built from 13 residues. Germline CDR1 and CDR2: MNHEY and SMNVEV (reference sequence).

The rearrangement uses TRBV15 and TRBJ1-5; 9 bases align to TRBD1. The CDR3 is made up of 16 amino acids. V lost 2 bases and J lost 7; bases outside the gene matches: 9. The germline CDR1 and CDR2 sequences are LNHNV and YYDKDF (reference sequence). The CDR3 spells CATSRSRDRVGQPQHF. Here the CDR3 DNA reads TGTGCCACCAGCAGATCCCGGGACAGGGTCGGACAGCCCCAGCATTTT. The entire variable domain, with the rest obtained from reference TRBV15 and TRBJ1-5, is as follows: DAMVIQNPRYQVTQFGKPVTLSCSQTLNHNVMYWYQQKSSQAPKLLFHYYDKDFNNEADTPDNFQSRRPNTSFCFLDIRSPGLGDTAMYLCATSRSRDRVGQPQHFGDGTRLSIL.

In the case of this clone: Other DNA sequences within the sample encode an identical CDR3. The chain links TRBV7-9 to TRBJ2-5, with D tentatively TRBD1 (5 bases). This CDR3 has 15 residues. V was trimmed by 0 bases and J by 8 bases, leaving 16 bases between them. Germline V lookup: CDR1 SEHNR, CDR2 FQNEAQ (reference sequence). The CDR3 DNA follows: TGTGCCAGCAGCTTAGCGCCCAGGGTAGGGGAAACCCAGTACTTC. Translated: CASSLAPRVGETQYF.

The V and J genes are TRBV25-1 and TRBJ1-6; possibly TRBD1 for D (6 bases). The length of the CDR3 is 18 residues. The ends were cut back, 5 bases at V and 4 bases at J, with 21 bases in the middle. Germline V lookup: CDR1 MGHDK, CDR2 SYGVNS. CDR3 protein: CASSSTLGGGGYNSPLHF. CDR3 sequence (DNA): TGTGCCAGCAGTAGCACCTTGGGAGGGGGGGGTTATAATTCACCCCTCCACTTT.

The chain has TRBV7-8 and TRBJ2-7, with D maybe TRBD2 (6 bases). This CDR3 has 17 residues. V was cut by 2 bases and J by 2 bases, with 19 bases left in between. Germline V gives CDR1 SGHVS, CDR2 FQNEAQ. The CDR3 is CASSLLYRGRRAYEQYF. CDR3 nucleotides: TGTGCCAGCAGCTTATTGTACCGCGGAAGGAGGGCCTACGAGCAGTACTTC.

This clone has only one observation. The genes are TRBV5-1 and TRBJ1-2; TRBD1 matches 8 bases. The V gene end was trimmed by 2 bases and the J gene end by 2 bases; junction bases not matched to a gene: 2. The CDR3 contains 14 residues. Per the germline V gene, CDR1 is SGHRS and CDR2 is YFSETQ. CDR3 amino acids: CASSFDRGNYGYTF. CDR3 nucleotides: TGCGCCAGCAGCTTTGACAGGGGAAACTATGGCTACACCTTC.

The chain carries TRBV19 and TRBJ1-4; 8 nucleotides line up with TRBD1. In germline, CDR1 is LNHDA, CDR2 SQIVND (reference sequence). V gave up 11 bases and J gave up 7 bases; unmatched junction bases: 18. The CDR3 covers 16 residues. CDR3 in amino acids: CASRGTGTGKSEKLFF. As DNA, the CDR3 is TGTGCCTCTCGGGGAACCGGGACAGGCAAAAGTGAAAAACTGTTTTTT.

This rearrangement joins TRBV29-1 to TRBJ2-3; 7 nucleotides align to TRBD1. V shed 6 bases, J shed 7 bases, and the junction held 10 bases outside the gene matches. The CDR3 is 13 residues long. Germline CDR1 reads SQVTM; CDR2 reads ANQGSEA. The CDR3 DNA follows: TGCAGCGTGTCGGGACAGACGTTGAATACGCAGTATTTT. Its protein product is CSVSGQTLNTQYF.

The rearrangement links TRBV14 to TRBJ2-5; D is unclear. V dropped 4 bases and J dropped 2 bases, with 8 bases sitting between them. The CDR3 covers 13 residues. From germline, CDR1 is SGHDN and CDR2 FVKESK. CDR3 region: CASSPTVQETQYF. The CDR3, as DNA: TGTGCCAGCAGCCCCACCGTACAAGAGACCCAGTACTTC.

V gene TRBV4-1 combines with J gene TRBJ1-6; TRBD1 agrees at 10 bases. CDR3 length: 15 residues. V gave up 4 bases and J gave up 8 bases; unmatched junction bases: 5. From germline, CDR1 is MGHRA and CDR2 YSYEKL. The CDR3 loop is CASSPGQGGYSPLHF. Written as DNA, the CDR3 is TGCGCCAGCAGCCCCGGACAGGGGGGTTATTCACCCCTCCACTTT.